Shown below are 28 T cell receptor beta chains from a single sample sequenced in a study of vaccination effects on CD4 cells after COVID-19. Cells that had been cultured for less than eleven days were the source of isolated CD4+ T cells. The assay was immunoSEQ multiplex PCR, and TCRdb's table has in-frame clones only and misses some. The table has more than 30,000 clones, roughly 87% seen once. The antigens for these receptors are not known. The sample in question was CD4+ T cells from PBMCs cultured without peptide, obtained before COVID-19 vaccination. The receptors come from a human donor who received a COVID-19 vaccine.

This chain uses TRBV20-1 with TRBJ2-5; D is ambiguous. Trimming pared 7 bases from V and 3 bases from J, leaving 9 bases between. Germline lookup yields CDR1 DFQATT and CDR2 SNEGSKA (reference sequence). This CDR3 comprises 11 residues. The CDR3 is CSVASEETQYF. Written as DNA, the CDR3 is TGCAGTGTTGCTAGTGAAGAGACCCAGTACTTC.

The chain couples TRBV7-2 to TRBJ1-4; D remains ambiguous. The CDR3 spans 15 residues. Germline V lookup: CDR1 SGHTA, CDR2 FQGNSA. V lost 1 base and J lost 8, with 14 bases in between. CDR3 loop: CASSLDGLSVEKLFF. The CDR3, as DNA: TGTGCCAGCAGCTTAGATGGTTTGTCCGTCGAAAAACTGTTTTTT.

V gene TRBV19 combines with J gene TRBJ1-1; no reliable D call. CDR1 and CDR2 (germline): LNHDA, SQIVND (reference sequence). The CDR3 totals 16 residues. Trimming took off 2 bases at V and 1 base at J, with 14 bases between the two ends. The CDR3 sequence is CASSISSSFRNTEAFF. The CDR3 DNA is TGTGCCAGTAGTATATCATCGTCTTTTCGGAACACTGAAGCTTTCTTT.

The chain employs TRBV24-1 and TRBJ2-1, with D uncertain. V was cut by 4 bases and J by 1 base, with 13 bases left in between. This CDR3 region has 16 residues. Germline lookup yields CDR1 KGHDR and CDR2 SFDVKD. The CDR3 coding sequence is TGTGCCACCAGTGACCCGGACGGGCTATCCTACAATGAGCAGTTCTTC. Its protein is CATSDPDGLSYNEQFF.

V is TRBV9 and J is TRBJ1-3; D call uncertain. V shed 4 bases and J shed 4 bases, with 9 bases lying between them. Germline CDR1 and CDR2: SGDLS and YYNGEE. This CDR3 contains 13 residues. In nucleotides, the CDR3 is TGTGCCAGCAGCATAACGACGGGAAACACCATATATTTT. Translated, it gives CASSITTGNTIYF.

The chain employs TRBV27 and TRBJ2-6, with D possibly being TRBD2 (5 bases). Germline CDR1 MNHEY, CDR2 SMNVEV (reference sequence). Trimming cost V 3 bases and J 0 bases, with 18 bases left between them. This CDR3 is 19 amino acids long. The CDR3: CASSFRRWADSSGANVLTF. CDR3 DNA: TGTGCCAGCAGTTTCCGGAGGTGGGCAGATAGCTCTGGGGCCAACGTCCTGACTTTC.

This rearrangement joins TRBV19 to TRBJ1-6; D is uncertain. Germline V gene data show CDR1 as LNHDA and CDR2 as SQIVND (reference sequence). V lost 1 base and J 6 bases, leaving 10 bases between the germline ends. The CDR3 consists of 15 residues. The CDR3 region has the DNA TGTGCCAGTAGTATAGCCGCAGATTTTAATTCACCCCTCCACTTT. Translation: CASSIAADFNSPLHF.

This chain joins TRBV2 and TRBJ2-1; D is perhaps TRBD2 (6 bases). V dropped 7 bases and J dropped 6 bases, with 13 bases sitting between them. The CDR3 loop spans 13 amino acids. Per the germline V gene, CDR1 is SNHLY and CDR2 is FYNNEI. CDR3 coding DNA: TGTGCCAGCAATACTTTGGGGGGCAATGAGCAGTTCTTC. Its translation: CASNTLGGNEQFF.

This clone was recorded once. The V and J genes are TRBV12-3 or TRBV12-4 and TRBJ1-2; TRBD1 might be the D (5 bases). V was trimmed by 5 bases and J by 1 base, leaving 8 bases between them. The CDR3 is made up of 13 amino acids. The CDR3 sequence: CASSRQHNYGYTF. The CDR3 region has the DNA TGTGCCAGCAGTAGACAGCATAACTATGGCTACACCTTC.

The DNA of the CDR3 is TGTGCCAGCTCAATCGCGGCGGGGCAGGAGACCCAGTACTTC. It translates to CASSIAAGQETQYF. V gene TRBV18 combines with J gene TRBJ2-5, with D possibly TRBD2 on 6 matching bases. V lost 5 bases to trimming and J lost 5 bases, with 15 bases between them. The V gene's germline CDR1 is KGHSH and CDR2 LQKENI. The CDR3 consists of 14 residues.

This sequence joins TRBV6-2 or TRBV6-3 and TRBJ2-5; TRBD2 agrees at 15 bases. The germline CDR1 and CDR2 sequences are MNHEY and SVGEGT. V lost 6 bases to trimming and J lost 5 bases; unmatched junction nucleotides: 7. This CDR3 is 16 amino acids long. CDR3 sequence (DNA): TGTGCCAGCAGCCAAGGACTAGCGGGGGGGCAGGAGACCCAGTACTTC. It specifies CASSQGLAGGQETQYF.

V is TRBV5-1 and J is TRBJ2-5; D is possibly TRBD1 or TRBD2 (5 bases each). V shed 3 bases and J shed 5 bases, with 20 bases lying between them. Germline values: CDR1 SGHRS, CDR2 YFSETQ. This CDR3 contains 16 residues. For the CDR3, the DNA is TGCGCCAGCAGCTCGCCGGGACGCGGCTCGGGGGAGACCCAGTACTTC. Protein sequence: CASSSPGRGSGETQYF.

The J gene is TRBJ2-5, the V gene TRBV19; the match to TRBD2 covers 13 bases. The CDR3 covers 15 residues. The germline CDR1 and CDR2 sequences are LNHDA and SQIVND (reference sequence). J was trimmed by 2 bases and V by 9 bases; bases with no gene match: 6. The CDR3 loop reads CARRGTSGVQETQYF. CDR3 bases: TGTGCCAGGCGAGGGACTAGCGGGGTTCAAGAGACCCAGTACTTC.

This chain connects TRBV28 to TRBJ1-5; no reliable D call. Trimming removed 3 bases at V and 8 bases at J, with 17 bases between. CDR3 length equals 15 residues. The germline V gene encodes CDR1 MDHEN and CDR2 SYDVKM. The CDR3 sequence is CASSLWQAGGKPQHF. The CDR3 DNA follows: TGTGCCAGCAGTTTGTGGCAGGCGGGAGGTAAGCCCCAGCATTTT.

The chain couples TRBV18 to TRBJ1-1, with a tentative D call TRBD1 (5 bases). The V and J ends lost 3 bases and 1 base respectively, with 6 bases between them. The CDR3 has 13 residues. The V gene's germline CDR1 is KGHSH and CDR2 LQKENI. The CDR3 nucleotides are TGTGCCAGCTCACCCACAGGGAACACTGAAGCTTTCTTT. Translated: CASSPTGNTEAFF.

The V call is TRBV20-1, the J call TRBJ2-3, with a possible D match to TRBD1 (5 bases). The V and J ends lost 6 bases and 8 bases respectively, with 12 bases between them. This CDR3 region has 11 residues. Germline values: CDR1 DFQATT, CDR2 SNEGSKA (reference sequence). The CDR3 bases are TGCAGTGCCCAGACAGACCTTACGCAGTATTTT. This translates into CSAQTDLTQYF.

This clone was counted once. V is TRBV27 and J is TRBJ1-2; D remains unclear. V dropped 1 base and J dropped 0 bases, with 12 bases sitting between them. Germline CDR1 MNHEY, CDR2 SMNVEV (reference sequence). This CDR3 has 16 amino acids. DNA of the CDR3: TGTGCCAGCAGTTTATTCTCCTCAACCGCTAACTATGGCTACACCTTC. This gives the protein CASSLFSSTANYGYTF.

The V and J genes are TRBV5-8 and TRBJ2-3; D not certain. V lost 5 bases to trimming and J lost 0 bases, with 16 bases between them. This CDR3 is 16 amino acids long. Germline-derived CDR1 and CDR2 are SGHTS and YDEGEE. CDR3 sequence: CASSRAGTTSTDTQYF. The CDR3 bases are TGTGCCAGCAGTAGGGCAGGCACAACTAGCACAGATACGCAGTATTTT.

The chain links TRBV6-1 to TRBJ2-7, with D perhaps matching TRBD2 (7 bases). The CDR3 runs to 15 residues. Deletions cut 2 bases from V and 4 bases from J, with 15 bases between. Germline CDR1 and CDR2: MNHNS and SASEGT. The CDR3: CASSEWGGVRYEQYV. For the CDR3, the DNA is TGTGCCAGCAGTGAATGGGGGGGCGTTAGATACGAGCAGTACGTC.

The genes are TRBV6-2 or TRBV6-3 and TRBJ1-1; weak D call: TRBD1 (6 bases). The V end lost 10 bases, the J end lost 5 bases, and 26 bases lay between the germline ends. Germline loops: CDR1 MNHEY, CDR2 SVGEGT. CDR3 size: 16 residues. CDR3 protein: CAITPPQGRRPTEAFF. The CDR3 DNA is TGTGCCATCACCCCTCCTCAGGGGAGGCGACCAACTGAAGCTTTCTTT.

This chain connects TRBV28 to TRBJ1-2; D call uncertain. CDR1 and CDR2 from the germline V gene are MDHEN and SYDVKM. V was pared by 7 bases and J by 8 bases, with 14 bases between. CDR3 length: 12 amino acids. The chain's CDR3 is CASTVGVGGYTF. The CDR3 DNA reads as TGTGCCAGCACCGTAGGAGTCGGGGGCTACACCTTC.

The chain links TRBV9 to TRBJ1-2; D is unclear. The V gene lost 1 base and the J gene lost 0 bases, with 7 bases spanning the gap. Germline values: CDR1 SGDLS, CDR2 YYNGEE. This CDR3 contains 14 residues. The CDR3 here is CASSVMGANYGYTF. Written as DNA, the CDR3 is TGTGCCAGCAGCGTAATGGGCGCTAACTATGGCTACACCTTC.

Here the CDR3 DNA reads TGTGCCAGCAGTCCCCAGGGTCAGCCCCAGCATTTT. This gives the protein CASSPQGQPQHF. J is TRBJ1-5 and V is TRBV7-8, with D possibly TRBD1 on 5 matching bases. V lost 6 bases to trimming and J lost 6 bases, with 9 bases between them. The CDR3 is 12 amino acids. Germline-derived CDR1 and CDR2 are SGHVS and FQNEAQ.

This clone was found once. V is TRBV27 and J is TRBJ1-5, with 8 positions matching TRBD1. CDR1 and CDR2 from the germline V gene are MNHEY and SMNVEV (reference sequence). This CDR3 has 18 amino acids. V lost 6 bases to trimming and J lost 3 bases; unmatched junction nucleotides: 16. CDR3 in DNA: TGTGCCAGCAGCAGGACAGGGCGGGCCCCTAGAGACAATCAGCCCCAGCATTTT. Translated, it gives CASSRTGRAPRDNQPQHF.

The gene calls are TRBV6-2 or TRBV6-3 and TRBJ2-5; perhaps TRBD1 as D (6 bases). The V and J ends lost 0 bases and 5 bases respectively, with 19 bases between them. CDR3 length: 17 amino acids. The germline gives CDR1 MNHEY, CDR2 SVGEGT. The CDR3 loop reads CASSYSLTGPDRETQYF. CDR3 bases: TGTGCCAGCAGTTACTCCCTGACAGGCCCGGATAGGGAGACCCAGTACTTC.

V gene TRBV6-1 combines with J gene TRBJ2-6; D not certain. Germline V gives CDR1 MNHNS, CDR2 SASEGT. V gave up 2 bases and J gave up 0 bases, with 8 bases separating them. This CDR3 comprises 16 residues. CDR3 protein: CASSERRSSGANVLTF. CDR3 DNA sequence: TGTGCCAGCAGTGAAAGGCGGAGCTCTGGGGCCAACGTCCTGACTTTC.

This sequence joins TRBV6-6 and TRBJ2-1; D possibly matches TRBD1 or TRBD2 (5 bases each). The CDR3 covers 18 residues. Between the trimmed V and J ends, which lost 5 bases and 1 base, there was a span of 21 bases. In germline, CDR1 is MNHNY, CDR2 SVGAGI (reference sequence). The chain's CDR3 is CASSPRGPGLPSYNEQFF. DNA for the CDR3: TGTGCCAGCAGTCCTAGGGGCCCGGGGCTCCCTTCCTACAATGAGCAGTTCTTC.

This rearrangement joins TRBV12-3 or TRBV12-4 to TRBJ1-2; D ambiguous. The CDR3 loop spans 13 amino acids. V lost 10 bases and J 4 bases, leaving 16 bases between the germline ends. The CDR3 loop reads CATTPGRFYGYTF. The DNA of the CDR3 is TGTGCCACCACCCCGGGCAGGTTCTATGGCTACACCTTC.